A single sample gave rise to the 3 T cell receptor beta chains below, sequenced in a study of shared clonotypes between healthy human individuals. Repertoires were generated with immunoSEQ multiplex PCR, while TCRdb's copy carries only in-frame clones and drops some. The table has about 770,000 clones, over 55% seen once. Material: memory CD4+ T cells sorted from blood. As to subset: CD45RA-negative fraction. Receptors originate from a woman between 25 and 40 years old in good health.

The chain carries TRBV4-1 and TRBJ2-7; 7 bases line up with TRBD2. The CDR3 has 15 amino acids. J lost 5 bases, V lost 1 base, and 8 bases had no gene match. Per the germline V gene, CDR1 is MGHRA and CDR2 is YSYEKL. CDR3 sequence reads: CASSQAGGGRHEQYF. The CDR3 DNA follows: TGCGCCAGCAGCCAAGCCGGGGGAGGGAGGCACGAGCAGTACTTC.

This clone was counted a few times. The chain carries TRBV5-1 and TRBJ1-3; the D gene is possibly TRBD1 (5 bases). The V gene's germline CDR1 is SGHRS and CDR2 YFSETQ. CDR3 length: 15 residues. The V end lost 0 bases, the J end lost 2 bases, and 9 bases lay between the germline ends. The CDR3 is CASSLEGFAGNTIYF. CDR3 coding DNA: TGCGCCAGCAGCTTGGAGGGGTTCGCTGGAAACACCATATATTTT.

The chain links TRBV21-1 to TRBJ2-7; TRBD2, the D gene given by the table, was not confirmed from the DNA. TRBV21-1 is a pseudogene locus. The CDR3 sequence is 8 residues long. CDR3 region: CASSSREF. The CDR3 nucleotides are TGTGCCAGCAGCAGCCGGGAATTC.